Listed below are T cell receptor beta chains from one sample, sequenced in a study of synovial regulatory T cells in juvenile arthritis. Repertoires were generated with immunoSEQ multiplex PCR, while TCRdb's copy carries only in-frame clones and drops some. The ten top clones account for around 0.71%, within a sample of roughly 9,900 clones. Sequencing was done on a sample of Treg cells from blood. These receptor sequences come from a donor aged 2-30 years with juvenile idiopathic arthritis. Both conserved end residues are part of each CDR3.

J: TRBJ1-4
V: TRBV5-4
CDR3: CASSFSQAGEKLFF

J: TRBJ1-1
V: TRBV4-3
CDR3: CASSKSGTGNTEAFF

J: TRBJ1-1
V: TRBV18
CDR3: CASGQTNTEAFF

J: TRBJ1-6
V: TRBV21-1
CDR3: CASSRPEAGGARDWKSPLHF

J: TRBJ2-7
V: TRBV5-6
CDR3: CASSLLHYEQYF

J: TRBJ1-3
V: TRBV7-2
CDR3: CASSPQGAAGNTIYF

J: TRBJ1-1
V: TRBV19
CDR3: CASSIRGWNTEAFF

J: TRBJ1-1
V: TRBV18
CDR3: CASAPGQMNTEAFF

J: TRBJ1-4
V: TRBV7-9
CDR3: CASSLTGEKLFF

J: TRBJ1-2
V: TRBV6-6
CDR3: CASSPTGGIGYTF

J: TRBJ1-1
V: TRBV5-1
CDR3: CASSFAGTEAFF

J: TRBJ1-3
V: TRBV7-9
CDR3: CASSLYPTGNTIYF

J: TRBJ1-6
V: TRBV9
CDR3: CASSVGQGNSPLHF

J: TRBJ2-7
V: TRBV19
CDR3: CASRSWGQGDYEQYF

J: TRBJ2-3
V: TRBV5-6
CDR3: CASRANGGRYYTQYF

J: TRBJ2-7
V: TRBV10-2
CDR3: CASSGYYEQYF

J: TRBJ1-1
V: TRBV7-6
CDR3: CASSSGQSNEAFF

J: TRBJ1-1
V: TRBV11-2
CDR3: CASSLEFGGTEAFF

J: TRBJ2-6
V: TRBV4-3
CDR3: CASSQGTTSGGPSGANVLTF

J: TRBJ1-5
V: TRBV10-3
CDR3: CAISDRAGGLANQPQHF

J: TRBJ2-1
V: TRBV4-3
CDR3: CASSQDWTGWNEQFF

J: TRBJ1-4
V: TRBV10-2
CDR3: CASSEEPGLNEKLFF

J: TRBJ2-7
V: TRBV6-6
CDR3: CASEGEYSTYEQYF

J: TRBJ2-3
V: TRBV19
CDR3: CASRMIGTDTQYF

J: TRBJ1-1
V: TRBV27
CDR3: CASAGWYTEAFF

J: TRBJ1-3
V: TRBV2
CDR3: CASSAGTLSGNTIYF

J: TRBJ1-3
V: TRBV29-1
CDR3: CSVEDPRTTGNTIYF

J: TRBJ1-3
V: TRBV7-9
CDR3: CASSLVESGNTIYF

J: TRBJ2-7
V: TRBV5-4
CDR3: CAPPRGYEPYEQYF

J: TRBJ2-1
V: TRBV5-1
CDR3: CASSSSWRTAVGNEQFF

J: TRBJ1-1
V: TRBV18
CDR3: CASSPPGQGTEAFF

J: TRBJ1-2
V: TRBV19
CDR3: CASSSDRWNGYTF

J: TRBJ2-7
V: TRBV6-4
CDR3: CAWRGLGEQYF

J: TRBJ1-2
V: TRBV14
CDR3: CASSQDGRGNYGYTF

J: TRBJ1-2
V: TRBV19
CDR3: CASSMQGRLYGYTF

J: TRBJ1-3
V: TRBV27
CDR3: CASSQQGGNTIYF

J: TRBJ2-7
V: TRBV2
CDR3: CASSEDLLSSYEQYF

J: TRBJ2-7
V: TRBV20-1
CDR3: CSARETYEQYF

J: TRBJ1-4
V: TRBV4-2
CDR3: CASSQVHSTNEKLFF

J: TRBJ1-2
V: TRBV5-1
CDR3: CASSLDRGWYGYTF

J: TRBJ1-2
V: TRBV5-6
CDR3: CASSLGDGYGYTF

J: TRBJ1-1
V: TRBV7-9
CDR3: CASSLPAEAFF

J: TRBJ1-2
V: TRBV5-6
CDR3: CASSLDRTYGYTF

J: TRBJ2-5
V: TRBV18
CDR3: CASSPRRIAQETQYF

J: TRBJ1-4
V: TRBV7-9
CDR3: CASTLRGATNEKLFF

J: TRBJ1-4
V: TRBV6-6
CDR3: CASTGSEKLFF

J: TRBJ1-1
V: TRBV10-3
CDR3: CAIKGGTGNTEAFF

J: TRBJ2-2
V: TRBV10-3
CDR3: CAISRGQPLTGELFF

J: TRBJ1-2
V: TRBV5-6
CDR3: CASSLGTVLYGYTF

J: TRBJ1-2
V: TRBV6-1
CDR3: CASSDWGYGYTF

J: TRBJ2-3
V: TRBV2
CDR3: CARLNPGTDTQYF

J: TRBJ1-3
V: TRBV4-2
CDR3: CASSQSRANGNTIYF

J: TRBJ2-1
V: TRBV6-5
CDR3: CASSQTLMGGQFF

J: TRBJ1-3
V: TRBV19
CDR3: CASSTGYIGNTIYF

J: TRBJ2-7
V: TRBV5-1
CDR3: CASSFRPPVRAGSYEQYF

J: TRBJ1-3
V: TRBV5-1
CDR3: CASSQEIHYRGQFGNTIYF